This TCR beta chain was captured by sequencing in a study of cytomegalovirus exposure and HLA in healthy donors. Study results and caveats: It was likely that a cluster of highly shared sequence variants was a sequencing artifact. Confirmation was obtained in vitro that a few CMV-associated chains are specific for CMV antigens.

PCR employed 60 Vbeta and 13 Jbeta primers. The data were produced by immunoSEQ multiplex PCR, yet TCRdb's version contains in-frame clones alone and is incomplete. The sample shows some 120,000 clones, around three quarters of them seen only once. V dropped 2 bases and J dropped 4 bases, with 9 bases sitting between them. The germline CDR1 and CDR2 sequences are ENHRY and SYGVKD. CDR3 length: 13 amino acids. This clone was counted between two and nine times. The antigen remains unidentified. The sample comprised PBMCs. This receptor was obtained from a male donor in good health and CMV-seronegative. The chain links TRBV10-3 to TRBJ2-7; weak D call: TRBD1 (5 bases). CDR3 amino acids: CAISEGSGYEQYF. CDR3 DNA sequence: TGTGCCATCAGTGAGGGCTCAGGGTACGAGCAGTACTTC.